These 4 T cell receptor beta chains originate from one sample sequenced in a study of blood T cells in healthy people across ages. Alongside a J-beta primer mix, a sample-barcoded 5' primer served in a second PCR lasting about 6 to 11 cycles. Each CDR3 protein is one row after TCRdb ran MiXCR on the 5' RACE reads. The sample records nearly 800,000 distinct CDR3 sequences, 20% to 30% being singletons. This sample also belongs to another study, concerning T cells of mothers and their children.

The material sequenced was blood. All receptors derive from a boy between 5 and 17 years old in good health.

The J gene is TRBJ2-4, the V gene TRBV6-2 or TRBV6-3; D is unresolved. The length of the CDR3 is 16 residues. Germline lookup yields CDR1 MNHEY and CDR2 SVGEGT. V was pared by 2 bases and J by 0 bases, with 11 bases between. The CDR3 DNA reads TGTGCCAGCAGTTACGGGTCCGCGAGAGCCAAAAACATTCAGTACTTC. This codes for CASSYGSARAKNIQYF.

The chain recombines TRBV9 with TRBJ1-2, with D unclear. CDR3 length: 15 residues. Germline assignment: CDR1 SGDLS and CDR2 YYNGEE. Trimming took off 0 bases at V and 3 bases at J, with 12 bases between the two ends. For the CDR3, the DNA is TGTGCCAGCAGCGTAGCGATAGGTCTGGACTATGGCTACACCTTC. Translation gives CASSVAIGLDYGYTF.

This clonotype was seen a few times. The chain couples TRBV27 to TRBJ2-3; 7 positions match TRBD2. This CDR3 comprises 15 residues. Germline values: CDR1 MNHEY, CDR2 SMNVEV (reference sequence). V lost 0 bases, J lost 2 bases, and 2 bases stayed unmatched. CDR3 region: CASSLSAGDTDTQYF. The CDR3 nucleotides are TGTGCCAGCAGTTTATCGGCGGGGGACACAGATACGCAGTATTTT.

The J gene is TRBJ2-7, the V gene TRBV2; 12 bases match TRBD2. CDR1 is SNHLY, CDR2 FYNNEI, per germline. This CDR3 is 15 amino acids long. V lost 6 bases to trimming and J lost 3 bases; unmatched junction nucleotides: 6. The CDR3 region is CASSVVLAGGYEQYV. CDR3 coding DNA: TGTGCCAGCAGCGTAGTACTAGCGGGAGGCTACGAGCAGTACGTC.